The rows below give T cell receptor beta chains drawn from one sample of a study of shared clonotypes between healthy human individuals. This table comes from immunoSEQ multiplex PCR, and its TCRdb copy is limited to in-frame clones, with some not included. Seen here are about 580,000 clones, about 98% observed once, and the top ten hold 0.3%. The sample comprised naive CD8+ T cells sorted from blood. All receptors derive from a man younger than 45 in good health. The CDR3 runs from the conserved cysteine through the conserved F or W. A D gene is named only where the DNA matches it firmly. Clone sizes are given selectively: once, few, many, or a class where the clone is expanded.

v_call	j_call	clone_size	d_call	cdr3_aa	cdr3_nt
TRBV5-6	TRBJ2-2	-	-	CASSLAATVAPSGELFF	TGTGCCAGCAGCTTGGCCGCGACAGTCGCCCCCAGCGGGGAGCTGTTTTTT
TRBV4-3	TRBJ1-1	-	-	CASSQHRAGTEAFF	TGCGCCAGCAGCCAACACAGGGCGGGCACTGAGGCTTTCTTT
TRBV7-9	TRBJ2-7	-	-	CASSLPPGEQYF	TGTGCCAGCAGCTTGCCCCCGGGGGAGCAGTACTTC
TRBV29-1	TRBJ2-2	-	TRBD2	CSVGTSGRISGELFF	TGCAGCGTGGGGACTAGCGGGAGGATCAGCGGGGAGCTGTTTTTT
TRBV28	TRBJ1-2	once	-	CASSLDSLYGYTF	TGTGCCAGCAGTTTAGACAGTCTCTATGGCTACACCTTC
TRBV7-9	TRBJ2-1	-	TRBD2	CASSPGTSGVDEQFF	TGTGCCAGCAGTCCGGGGACTAGCGGAGTCGATGAGCAGTTCTTC
TRBV5-1	TRBJ2-7	once	-	CASRPQGGEQYF	TGCGCCAGCCGGCCTCAGGGAGGCGAGCAGTACTTC
TRBV9	TRBJ2-3	once	-	CASSAKSGPDTQYF	TGTGCCAGCAGCGCCAAGTCAGGGCCAGATACGCAGTATTTT
TRBV27	TRBJ2-7	once	-	CASSLTSSYEQYF	TGTGCCAGCAGTTTGACTAGCTCCTACGAGCAGTACTTC
TRBV7-5	TRBJ2-1	-	-	CVRNMGGTPYNEQFF	TGTGTCAGAAACATGGGCGGGACGCCCTACAATGAGCAGTTCTTC
TRBV4-1	TRBJ1-4	-	-	CASSQEGPRVEKLFF	TGCGCCAGCAGCCAAGAGGGTCCCCGGGTGGAAAAACTGTTTTTT
TRBV9	TRBJ2-7	-	TRBD2	CASSVGGSGNEQYF	TGTGCCAGCAGCGTAGGGGGCAGCGGGAATGAGCAGTACTTC
TRBV4-1	TRBJ2-1	-	TRBD1	CASSLAGGVRLNEQFF	TGCGCCAGCAGCCTAGCAGGGGGCGTCCGGTTAAATGAGCAGTTCTTC
TRBV2	TRBJ1-2	-	-	CALRDLNYGYTF	TGTGCCTTGAGGGATCTTAACTATGGCTACACCTTC
TRBV27	TRBJ2-1	-	TRBD2	CASRSSGSSYNEQFF	TGTGCCAGCAGGAGTAGCGGGAGCTCCTACAATGAGCAGTTCTTC
TRBV21-1	TRBJ2-7	-	-	CASSYGPKDEQYF	TGTGCCAGCAGTTACGGCCCTAAGGACGAGCAGTACTTC
TRBV7-9	TRBJ2-5	-	-	CASSPSGSGGETQYF	TGTGCCAGCAGCCCCAGTGGGAGCGGCGGTGAGACCCAGTACTTC
TRBV2	TRBJ2-7	once	TRBD1	CASSPGEGASYEQYF	TGTGCCAGCAGCCCCGGTGAGGGGGCCTCCTACGAGCAGTACTTC
TRBV25-1	TRBJ2-1	-	-	CASSESSDSYNEQFF	TGTGCCAGCAGTGAAAGCAGCGACTCCTACAATGAGCAGTTCTTC
TRBV7-2	TRBJ2-3	-	-	CASSSIGAGPDTQYF	TGTGCCAGCAGCTCCATAGGGGCAGGACCAGATACGCAGTATTTT
TRBV9	TRBJ2-2	-	-	CASSQSVGASAGELFF	TGTGCCAGCAGCCAAAGCGTCGGGGCTTCAGCCGGGGAGCTGTTTTTT
TRBV27	TRBJ2-1	once	TRBD2	CASSPGLAGSNEQFF	TGTGCCAGCAGTCCCGGACTAGCGGGAAGCAATGAGCAGTTCTTC
TRBV5-1	TRBJ2-7	-	TRBD2	CASSARSGRAAYEQYF	TGCGCCAGCAGCGCGCGTAGCGGGAGGGCCGCCTACGAGCAGTACTTC
TRBV5-1	TRBJ2-3	-	TRBD1	CASSLGDRVDTQYF	TGCGCCAGCAGCTTGGGAGACAGGGTGGATACGCAGTATTTT
TRBV27	TRBJ1-5	once	TRBD1	CASGSGTGGNQPQHF	TGTGCCAGCGGCTCCGGGACAGGGGGCAATCAGCCCCAGCATTTT
TRBV7-9	TRBJ2-7	-	-	CASSSPGTVLEQYF	TGTGCCAGCAGTTCCCCAGGGACGGTACTCGAGCAGTACTTC
TRBV7-9	TRBJ1-1	-	TRBD1	CASSFIGTGSTEAFF	TGTGCCAGCAGCTTCATTGGGACAGGAAGCACTGAAGCTTTCTTT
TRBV11-2	TRBJ2-7	-	-	CASSFSSAEQYF	TGTGCCAGCAGCTTTAGTAGCGCCGAGCAGTACTTC
TRBV7-9	TRBJ2-7	-	-	CASSPGHSYEQYF	TGTGCCAGCAGCCCGGGACACTCCTACGAGCAGTACTTC
TRBV19	TRBJ2-7	once	TRBD2	CASRAEAGGPYEQYF	TGTGCCAGTAGGGCTGAAGCGGGAGGCCCCTACGAGCAGTACTTC
TRBV23-1	TRBJ2-5	-	TRBD1	CASSQWNPTGGLETQYF	TGCGCCAGCAGTCAATGGAATCCTACAGGGGGCCTAGAGACCCAGTACTTC
TRBV9	TRBJ2-7	-	-	CASSVRGEDEQYF	TGTGCCAGCAGCGTAAGGGGAGAAGACGAGCAGTACTTC
TRBV5-6	TRBJ1-5	-	TRBD1	CASSSFQGEFSGQPQHF	TGTGCCAGCAGCTCGTTCCAGGGGGAATTTTCAGGTCAGCCCCAGCATTTT
TRBV7-2	TRBJ2-7	-	TRBD2	CASSSPTSGGYEQYF	TGTGCCAGCAGCTCCCCCACTAGCGGGGGGTACGAGCAGTACTTC
TRBV6-5	TRBJ1-1	-	-	CASSYSSGAEAFF	TGTGCCAGCAGTTACTCGTCGGGGGCTGAAGCTTTCTTT
TRBV4-3	TRBJ2-5	-	-	CASSQADDNLETQYF	TGCGCCAGCAGCCAAGCTGATGATAACCTAGAGACCCAGTACTTC
TRBV5-1	TRBJ2-1	-	TRBD2	CASSLGLAGDNEQFF	TGCGCCAGCAGCTTGGGACTAGCGGGAGACAATGAGCAGTTCTTC
TRBV4-3	TRBJ2-6	-	-	CASSQVFGDAVWAGGANVLTF	TGCGCCAGCAGCCAAGTATTTGGCGACGCCGTTTGGGCGGGTGGGGCCAACGTCCTGACTTTC
TRBV7-6	TRBJ2-1	-	TRBD2	CASSLGLAGVGEQFF	TGTGCCAGCAGCTTAGGACTAGCGGGAGTAGGTGAGCAGTTCTTC